The 8 T cell receptor beta chains below were found in one sample sequenced in a study of blood T cell repertoires in COVID-19. TCRdb's copy holds only in-frame clones and misses some; the assay was immunoSEQ multiplex PCR. Of 85,000 or so clones listed, 80% to 90% are singletons. Sequenced: peripheral blood. Receptors originate from a man between 45 and 60 years old with active or convalescent COVID-19.

CDR3 region: CASSQGRDTQYF. The CDR3 nucleotides are TGTGCCAGCAGCCAAGGGCGGGATACGCAGTATTTT. The chain employs TRBV3-1 (or the pseudogene TRBV3-2) and TRBJ2-3; D is undetermined. Germline-derived CDR1 and CDR2 are LGHDT and YNNKEL (reference sequence). The CDR3 totals 12 residues. V shed 1 base and J shed 6 bases, with 5 bases lying between them.

Comment on this clone: An end of the junction does not agree with germline; a read error may underlie this. This rearrangement joins TRBV3-1 (or the pseudogene TRBV3-2) to TRBJ1-1, with 9 bases fitting TRBD1. Germline lookup yields CDR1 LGHDT and CDR2 YNNKEL (reference sequence). This CDR3 comprises 12 residues. The CDR3 here is CASSQRDRASFF. CDR3 in DNA: TGTGCCAGCAGCCAAAGGGACAGGGCCTCTTTTTTT.

The genes are TRBV5-6 and TRBJ2-2, with 7 bases identical to TRBD1. Unmatched junction bases numbered 1, after V lost 2 bases and J lost 0 bases. The CDR3 length is 15 residues. The V gene's germline CDR1 is SGHDT and CDR2 YYEEEE. DNA for the CDR3: TGTGCCAGCAGCTTCGGGACAGCGAACACCGGGGAGCTGTTTTTT. Translated, it gives CASSFGTANTGELFF.

This chain connects TRBV27 to TRBJ1-5; the match to TRBD1 covers 8 bases. The CDR3 contains 14 residues. CDR1 MNHEY and CDR2 SMNVEV come from the germline V gene (reference sequence). V shed 6 bases and J 7 bases; nucleotides not matched to a gene: 8. CDR3 bases: TGTGCCAGCAGCCGGACAGGGCTGCAACAGCCCCAGCATTTT. Translation: CASSRTGLQQPQHF.

This chain joins TRBV19 and TRBJ2-7, with 11 bases fitting TRBD2. J lost 4 bases, V lost 10 bases, and 6 bases had no gene match. Germline V gene data show CDR1 as LNHDA and CDR2 as SQIVND (reference sequence). The CDR3 runs 13 residues. CDR3 sequence reads: CATAGLAEYEQYF. DNA of the CDR3: TGTGCCACAGCGGGACTAGCGGAATACGAGCAGTACTTC.

The V gene is TRBV15, the J gene TRBJ2-7; D call uncertain. CDR3 size: 13 residues. Germline V gives CDR1 LNHNV, CDR2 YYDKDF (reference sequence). The germline V and J ends were trimmed by 5 bases and 3 bases, with 11 bases remaining between them. CDR3: CATSEVNFYEQYF. Here the CDR3 DNA reads TGTGCCACCAGCGAGGTAAACTTCTACGAGCAGTACTTC.

This sequence joins TRBV5-5 and TRBJ1-1; 9 bases agree with TRBD1. Germline lookup yields CDR1 SGHKS and CDR2 YYEKEE (reference sequence). The junction had 7 bases not matched to a gene; V was cut back by 5 bases and J by 5 bases. The CDR3 is 14 amino acids. As DNA, the CDR3 is TGTGCCAGCAGTAACAGGGGGCTCGGAACTGAAGCTTTCTTT. Translating it yields CASSNRGLGTEAFF.

The gene calls are TRBV18 and TRBJ2-6; D is possibly TRBD1 (6 bases). Germline assignment: CDR1 KGHSH and CDR2 LQKENI. The CDR3 is 19 residues long. V shed 2 bases and J shed 2 bases, with 19 bases lying between them. DNA for the CDR3: TGTGCCAGCTCACCAATCCAGACAGGAATGTCGCCTGGGGCCAACGTCCTGACTTTC. Amino acids: CASSPIQTGMSPGANVLTF.